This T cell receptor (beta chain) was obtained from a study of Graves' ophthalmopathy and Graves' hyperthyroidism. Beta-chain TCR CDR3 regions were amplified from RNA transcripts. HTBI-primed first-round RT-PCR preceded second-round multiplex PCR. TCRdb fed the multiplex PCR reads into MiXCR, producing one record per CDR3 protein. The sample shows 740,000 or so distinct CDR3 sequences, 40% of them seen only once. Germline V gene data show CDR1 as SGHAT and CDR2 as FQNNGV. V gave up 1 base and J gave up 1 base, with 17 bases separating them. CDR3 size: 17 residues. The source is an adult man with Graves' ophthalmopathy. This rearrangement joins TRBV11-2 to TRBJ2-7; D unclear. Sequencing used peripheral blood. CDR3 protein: CASSLVFGDSGSYEQYF. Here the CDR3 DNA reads TGTGCCAGCAGCTTAGTATTTGGGGATTCTGGATCCTACGAGCAGTACTTC. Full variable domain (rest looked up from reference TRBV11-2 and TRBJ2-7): EAGVAQSPRYKIIEKRQSVAFWCNPISGHATLYWYQQILGQGPKLLIQFQNNGVVDDSQLPKDRFSAERLKGVDSTLKIQPAKLEDSAVYLCASSLVFGDSGSYEQYFGPGTRLTVT.